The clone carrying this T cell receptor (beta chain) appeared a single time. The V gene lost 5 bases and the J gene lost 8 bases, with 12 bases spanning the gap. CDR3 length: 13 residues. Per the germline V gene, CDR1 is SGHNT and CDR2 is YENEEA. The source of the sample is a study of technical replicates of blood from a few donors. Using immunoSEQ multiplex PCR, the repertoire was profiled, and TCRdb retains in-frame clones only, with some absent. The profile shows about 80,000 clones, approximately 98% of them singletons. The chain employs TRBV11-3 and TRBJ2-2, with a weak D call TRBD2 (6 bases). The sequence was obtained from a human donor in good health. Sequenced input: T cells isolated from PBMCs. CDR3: CASSATSIGELFF. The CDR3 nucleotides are TGTGCCAGCAGCGCAACTAGCATTGGGGAGCTGTTTTTT.